The 27 T cell receptor beta chains below were found in one sample sequenced in a study of molecular identifiers for immune sequencing clone quantification. TCRdb passed the PCR reads through MiXCR, listing each CDR3 protein once. There are 70,000 to 95,000 distinct CDR3 sequences in the sample; roughly 20% occur only once, and 0.85% lies in the top ten. The source material was naive CD8+ T cells from blood, with Jurkat cell RNA spiked in. This sample's subset: FACS-sorted CD8+CD4-CCR7+CD45RA+ naive T cells. The receptor set was obtained from a human donor in good health. Some libraries in this study had Jurkat cell RNA spiked in.

This clonotype rates as medium-sized. The chain links TRBV29-1 to TRBJ2-3; D not certain. In germline, CDR1 is SQVTM, CDR2 ANQGSEA. The CDR3 consists of 14 residues. V lost 2 bases and J 4 bases, leaving 13 bases between the germline ends. The CDR3: CSVENPPGADTQYF. In DNA form, the CDR3 reads TGCAGCGTTGAAAACCCCCCGGGTGCAGATACGCAGTATTTT.

The chain has TRBV7-6 and TRBJ2-5; possibly TRBD1 or TRBD2 for D (5 bases each). CDR1 and CDR2 (germline): SGHVS, FNYEAQ. CDR3 length equals 15 residues. V shed 3 bases and J shed 5 bases, with 16 bases lying between them. The CDR3 nucleotides are TGTGCCAGCAGCTTTGACCCGGGACCCGGGGAGACCCAGTACTTC. Protein product: CASSFDPGPGETQYF.

This clonotype was counted once. A read error may be the cause here, since a much bigger clone is one base away. The missing conserved phenylalanine or tryptophan at the end of this CDR3 makes a read error likely. The chain uses TRBV12-3 or TRBV12-4 and TRBJ1-2, with D unclear. CDR3 length: 13 residues. With 2 bases removed from V and 7 bases from J, the gap between germline ends came to 11 bases. CDR3 amino acids: CASSLYEGPGYTS. The DNA of the CDR3 is TGTGCCAGCAGTTTATATGAGGGCCCTGGCTACACCTCC.

This clonotype was seen ten or more times. This chain links TRBV3-1 with TRBJ2-5; D is perhaps TRBD2 (6 bases). Trimming stripped 0 bases from V and 5 bases from J, with 13 bases between. The CDR3 consists of 15 residues. In germline, CDR1 is LGHDT, CDR2 YNNKEL (reference sequence). The CDR3 DNA is TGTGCCAGCAGCCAAGACCCCACCGGGGGTGAGACCCAGTACTTC. Amino acids: CASSQDPTGGETQYF.

Worth noting for this clonotype: A much bigger clone sits one base away, suggesting this may be a read error. CDR3: CSASIKDRDSRGSPLHF. The CDR3 DNA sequence: TGCAGTGCTAGCATAAAGGACCGGGACAGCCGAGGTTCACCCCTCCACTTT. The rearrangement uses TRBV20-1 and TRBJ1-6, with TRBD1 matching over 7 bases. After removal of 3 bases from V and 9 bases from J, the junction contained 17 bases not matched to a gene. There are 17 residues in the CDR3. CDR1 DFQATT and CDR2 SNEGSKA come from the germline V gene (reference sequence).

This clonotype has ten or more counts. This rearrangement joins TRBV27 to TRBJ2-3; D unresolved. Germline V gene lookup returns CDR1 MNHEY and CDR2 SMNVEV (reference sequence). CDR3 length: 13 residues. Trimming left V 7 bases short and J 5 bases short, with 13 bases between. The CDR3 spells CASISQLGDTQYF. CDR3 sequence (DNA): TGTGCCAGCATCTCCCAGCTTGGAGATACGCAGTATTTT.

This clonotype was seen repeatedly, ten times or more. The chain recombines TRBV19 with TRBJ2-2; D is unclear. The CDR3 contains 14 residues. Trimming removed 2 bases at V and 4 bases at J, with 8 bases between. CDR1 and CDR2 from the germline V gene are LNHDA and SQIVND (reference sequence). CDR3 sequence reads: CASSISDLTGELFF. In DNA, the CDR3 is TGTGCCAGTAGTATATCAGATCTCACCGGGGAGCTGTTTTTT.

This clonotype was counted many times. This sequence joins TRBV7-2 and TRBJ2-7; 7 bases map to TRBD1. V gave up 3 bases and J gave up 3 bases; unmatched junction bases: 8. This CDR3 is 15 amino acids long. The germline CDR1 and CDR2 sequences are SGHTA and FQGNSA. The CDR3 spells CASSFSRQGVYEQYF. The CDR3, as DNA: TGTGCCAGCAGCTTTTCTCGGCAGGGGGTCTACGAGCAGTACTTC.

The chain combines TRBV27 with TRBJ2-2; D might be TRBD2 (6 bases). The CDR3 is 14 amino acids. Per germline, CDR1 MNHEY and CDR2 SMNVEV (reference sequence). V was cut by 2 bases and J by 6 bases, with 10 bases left in between. Here the CDR3 reads CASSLGGEAGELFF. Written as DNA, the CDR3 is TGTGCCAGCAGTTTAGGAGGGGAGGCCGGGGAGCTGTTTTTT.

In regard to this clonotype: One junction end does not reproduce the germline sequence, and a read error may be involved. V usage is TRBV3-1 and J usage is TRBJ2-5, with 11 positions matching TRBD2. CDR1 and CDR2 from the germline V gene are LGHDT and YNNKEL (reference sequence). The CDR3 runs 13 residues. The CDR3 DNA reads as TGTGCCAGCAGCAGGCCGGAACTAGCGGGGGACTGCTTC. Protein sequence: CASSRPELAGDCF.

Of note for this clonotype: This may stem from a read error, because a much larger clone lies one nucleotide away. V usage is TRBV2 and J usage is TRBJ1-1; D gene ambiguous. The CDR3 spans 12 residues. Germline V gene data show CDR1 as SNHLY and CDR2 as FYNNEI. CDR3 loop: CAGSEGNTEAFF. The DNA of the CDR3 is TGTGCCGGCAGTGAAGGTAACACTGAAGCTTTCTTT. Based on the CDR3 plus reference TRBV2 and TRBJ1-1, the full variable domain is EPEVTQTPSHQVTQMGQEVILRCVPISNHLYFYWYRQILGQKVEFLVSFYNNEISEKSEIFDDQFSVERPDGSNFTLKIRSTKLEDSAMYFCAGSEGNTEAFFGQGTRLTVV.

The sample holds many counts of this clonotype. The chain carries TRBV20-1 and TRBJ2-1; no clear D gene. The CDR3 spans 12 residues. Germline V gives CDR1 DFQATT, CDR2 SNEGSKA (reference sequence). Trimming removed 3 bases from V and 5 bases from J, with 8 bases in between. The CDR3 DNA reads TGCAGTGCTAGTTCTTGGGACAATGAGCAGTTCTTC. Its translation: CSASSWDNEQFF.

This clonotype was observed once. The junction departs from the called germline gene at one end, perhaps through a read error. This chain connects TRBV28 to TRBJ2-7; 8 bases match TRBD2. The germline V gene encodes CDR1 MDHEN and CDR2 SYDVKM. The CDR3 length is 13 residues. CDR3 DNA sequence: TGTGCCAGCAGTCAAGCGGGAGCACGCGAGCAGCACTTC. Translating it yields CASSQAGAREQHF.

This clonotype was seen many times. The chain employs TRBV5-8 and TRBJ1-1; 7 positions match TRBD1. J lost 8 bases, V lost 3 bases, and 7 bases had no gene match. The CDR3 runs 13 residues. Germline assignment: CDR1 SGHTS and CDR2 YDEGEE. The CDR3 sequence is CASSWGGGAEAFF. CDR3 DNA: TGTGCCAGCAGCTGGGGAGGGGGCGCGGAAGCTTTCTTT.

A word on this clonotype: Relative to the germline gene, one junction end is altered; a read error may explain this. The V gene is TRBV14, the J gene TRBJ2-2, with 8 bases matching TRBD2. In germline, CDR1 is SGHDN, CDR2 FVKESK. The CDR3 extends over 17 amino acids. The CDR3 sequence is CACSQDNSGIWTGELFF. The CDR3 coding sequence is TGTGCCTGCAGCCAAGATAATAGCGGGATATGGACCGGGGAGCTGTTTTTT.

Notes on this clonotype: This may be a read error: a much more frequent sequence differs by one nucleotide. The chain carries TRBV7-3 and TRBJ2-3; possible D gene TRBD1, 6 bases. Looked up from germline, CDR1 is SGHTA and CDR2 is FQGTGA. The CDR3 extends over 16 amino acids. With 5 bases removed from V and 2 bases from J, the gap between germline ends came to 17 bases. CDR3 sequence reads: CASSQGYRLHTDTQYF. The DNA of the CDR3 is TGTGCCAGCAGCCAGGGGTATCGACTACACACAGATACGCAGTATTTT.

This clonotype was seen at least ten times. The chain uses TRBV19 and TRBJ2-7, with D unclear. Trimming took 3 bases from V and 1 from J, leaving 10 bases between them. Germline loops: CDR1 LNHDA, CDR2 SQIVND (reference sequence). The CDR3 length is 14 residues. For the CDR3, the DNA is TGTGCCAGTAGTATCCCCGAAAGGTCCTACGAGCAGTACTTC. Translating it yields CASSIPERSYEQYF.

In its sample, this clonotype was seen many times. The chain couples TRBV12-3 or TRBV12-4 to TRBJ2-1; 9 nucleotides line up with TRBD2. J was trimmed by 0 bases and V by 4 bases; bases with no gene match: 10. The CDR3 is made up of 18 amino acids. The CDR3 protein is CASSSLGGSGGSYNEQFF. In DNA form, the CDR3 reads TGTGCCAGCAGTTCCCTGGGCGGTAGCGGGGGCTCCTACAATGAGCAGTTCTTC.

There are a few counts of this clonotype. This may come from a read error, since a much larger clone is one base off. The chain combines TRBV28 with TRBJ2-3; D is possibly TRBD2 (6 bases). The CDR3 is 18 residues long. Deletions cut 2 bases from V and 0 bases from J, with 18 bases between. Germline V gene sequence: CDR1 MDHEN, CDR2 SYDVKM. As DNA, the CDR3 is TGTGCCAGCAGTTTAGACCACGGTTCCGGGACTAGCACAGATACGCAGTATTTT. The encoded protein is CASSLDHGSGTSTDTQYF.

This clonotype was observed at least ten times. This chain's CDR3 is CASSSTGGMGDEQYF. The CDR3 region has the DNA TGTGCCAGCAGCTCCACAGGAGGTATGGGGGACGAGCAGTACTTC. The gene calls are TRBV7-6 and TRBJ2-7; possibly TRBD1 or TRBD2 for D (5 bases each). Trimming took off 4 bases at V and 5 bases at J, with 18 bases between the two ends. Germline CDR1 reads SGHVS; CDR2 reads FNYEAQ. This CDR3 contains 15 residues. Variable domain in full (rest from reference TRBV7-6 and TRBJ2-7): GAGVSQSPRYKVTKRGQDVALRCDPISGHVSLYWYRQALGQGPEFLTYFNYEAQQDKSGLPNDRFSAERPEGSISTLTIQRTEQRDSAMYRCASSSTGGMGDEQYFGPGTRLTVT.

This clonotype was seen repeatedly, ten times or more. V and J are TRBV5-6 and TRBJ1-5; the D gene is possibly TRBD1 (6 bases). CDR1 and CDR2 (germline): SGHDT, YYEEEE. V was shortened by 3 bases and J by 4 bases, with 11 bases between the two germline ends. The CDR3 has 14 amino acids. DNA for the CDR3: TGTGCCAGCAGCTACCCAGGGGAGAATCAGCCCCAGCATTTT. It specifies CASSYPGENQPQHF.

This clonotype came up many times. The chain has TRBV24-1 and TRBJ2-2, with 12 bases fitting TRBD2. Germline-derived CDR1 and CDR2 are KGHDR and SFDVKD. This CDR3 is built from 16 residues. With 6 bases clipped from V and 4 bases from J, the junction kept 5 bases outside the gene matches. CDR3 region: CATSPLTSGSTGELFF. The CDR3 region has the DNA TGTGCCACCAGTCCCCTGACTAGCGGGAGCACCGGGGAGCTGTTTTTT.

This sequence joins TRBV6-5 and TRBJ2-7, with a weak D call TRBD2 (6 bases). Germline CDR1 MNHEY, CDR2 SVGAGI. The V end lost 10 bases, the J end lost 7 bases, and 20 bases lay between the germline ends. This CDR3 has 13 amino acids. The CDR3 sequence: CATNSGLAREQYF. The CDR3 coding sequence is TGTGCCACCAACTCCGGGCTAGCGAGGGAGCAGTACTTC.

Remarks on this clonotype: Possible read error: a much larger clone is one base away. The chain carries TRBV6-1 and TRBJ2-3; 8 bases line up with TRBD2. The CDR3 is 13 residues long. Germline assignment: CDR1 MNHNS and CDR2 SASEGT. The CDR3: CVIPGLVADTQYF. CDR3 coding DNA: TGTGTCATCCCGGGACTAGTGGCAGATACGCAGTATTTT.

This clonotype has ten or more counts. The chain has TRBV4-1 and TRBJ2-1; 11 bases map to TRBD2. Germline V CDR1 and CDR2: MGHRA, YSYEKL. J was trimmed by 8 bases and V by 2 bases; bases with no gene match: 5. CDR3 size: 15 residues. This CDR3 is CASSQTSGRVDEQFF. Written as DNA, the CDR3 is TGCGCCAGCAGCCAAACTAGCGGGAGAGTCGATGAGCAGTTCTTC.

A remark on this clonotype: A much larger clone is a single base away; this may be a read error. V is TRBV7-2 and J is TRBJ2-1; 8 bases are a match to TRBD1. There are 13 residues in the CDR3. CDR1 is SGHTA and CDR2 is FQGNSA in the germline V gene. CDR3 residues: CACSPTGENEQFF. DNA for the CDR3: TGTGCCTGCAGCCCGACAGGGGAGAATGAGCAGTTCTTC. The complete variable domain, with remaining parts taken from reference TRBV7-2 and TRBJ2-1, reads GAGVSQSPSNKVTEKGKDVELRCDPISGHTALYWYRQSLGQGLEFLIYFQGNSAPDKSGLPSDRFSAERTGGSVSTLTIQRTQQEDSAVYLCACSPTGENEQFFGPGTRLTVL.

CDR3 loop: CASSLIGSNAEAFF. Written as DNA, the CDR3 is TGTGCCAGCAGTTTAATAGGGTCTAACGCTGAAGCTTTCTTT. The gene calls are TRBV27 and TRBJ1-1, with D unclear. The CDR3 covers 14 residues. Trimming removed 2 bases at V and 6 bases at J, with 13 bases between. Per the germline V gene, CDR1 is MNHEY and CDR2 is SMNVEV (reference sequence).